This T cell receptor (beta chain) was recovered during a study of chronic HIV infection and antiretroviral therapy. Germline values: CDR1 MGHDK, CDR2 SYGVNS. The V gene lost 2 bases and the J gene lost 7 bases, with 24 bases spanning the gap. The CDR3 is 19 residues long. TCRdb reanalysed the 5' RACE reads using MiXCR and keeps one entry per CDR3 protein. In the table there are about 31,000 distinct CDR3 sequences, roughly 9.1% of which are singletons. The clonotype comes from an adult who had HIV and had not received antiretroviral therapy, or was an uninfected healthy control (not recorded which). The chain recombines TRBV25-1 with TRBJ1-6, with D unresolved. Sequencing input: peripheral blood. The CDR3 bases are TGTGCCAGCAGTGAACGCGGGGAAATAACGCAGAGGGTGAATTCACCCCTCCACTTT. Translated: CASSERGEITQRVNSPLHF.